The rows below give T cell receptor beta chains drawn from one sample of a study of T cell changes during pregnancy in multiple sclerosis. Repertoires were generated with immunoSEQ multiplex PCR, while TCRdb's copy carries only in-frame clones and drops some. This sample has around 35,000 clones; 90% occur once, and the top ten carry around 12%. The sample was CD8+ T cells from peripheral blood mononuclear cells, taken in the first trimester of pregnancy. Source of these receptors: a female donor with multiple sclerosis, enrolled in a pregnancy study. The CDR3 runs from the conserved cysteine through the conserved F or W. Fields, in order: clone size, J gene, D gene, V gene, CDR3 protein, CDR3 DNA. The D gene is left open where the match is weak. For some rows the clone size is stated as once, few or many, or as a class when expanded; others skip it.

abundance: once; j_gene: TRBJ1-5; d_gene: TRBD1; v_gene: TRBV11-2; CDR3aa: CASSPDRAGNQPQHF; CDR3nt: TGTGCCAGCAGCCCCGACAGGGCGGGGAATCAGCCCCAGCATTTT
abundance: NA; j_gene: TRBJ2-3; d_gene: TRBD2; v_gene: TRBV7-9; CDR3aa: CASSSTSGDTDTQYF; CDR3nt: TGTGCCAGCAGCTCGACTAGCGGAGACACAGATACGCAGTATTTT
abundance: NA; j_gene: TRBJ2-2; d_gene: NA; v_gene: TRBV6-4; CDR3aa: CASSPRGGNTGELFF; CDR3nt: TGTGCCAGCAGTCCCAGAGGAGGGAACACCGGGGAGCTGTTTTTT
abundance: NA; j_gene: TRBJ2-3; d_gene: NA; v_gene: TRBV6-1; CDR3aa: CASSGEPGRGTDTQYF; CDR3nt: TGTGCCAGCAGTGGGGAGCCCGGACGCGGCACAGATACGCAGTATTTT
abundance: NA; j_gene: TRBJ2-1; d_gene: TRBD2; v_gene: TRBV9; CDR3aa: CASSVGVAGGFEQFF; CDR3nt: TGTGCCAGCAGCGTAGGGGTAGCGGGAGGGTTTGAGCAGTTCTTC
abundance: NA; j_gene: TRBJ2-5; d_gene: TRBD2; v_gene: TRBV2; CDR3aa: CASSEPLAEPRETQYF; CDR3nt: TGTGCCAGCAGTGAACCCCTAGCGGAGCCCCGAGAGACCCAGTACTTC
abundance: NA; j_gene: TRBJ2-7; d_gene: TRBD2; v_gene: TRBV27; CDR3aa: CASSGTTDEQYF; CDR3nt: TGTGCCAGCAGTGGGACTACCGACGAGCAGTACTTC
abundance: NA; j_gene: TRBJ1-4; d_gene: NA; v_gene: TRBV18; CDR3aa: CASSPPTGSGEKLFF; CDR3nt: TGTGCCAGCTCACCACCGACGGGGAGCGGTGAAAAACTGTTTTTT
abundance: NA; j_gene: TRBJ2-4; d_gene: NA; v_gene: TRBV7-9; CDR3aa: CASSSSESALAKNIQYF; CDR3nt: TGTGCCAGCAGCTCCTCAGAAAGTGCTCTAGCCAAAAACATTCAGTACTTC
abundance: NA; j_gene: TRBJ2-2; d_gene: TRBD1; v_gene: TRBV2; CDR3aa: CASSSGTGGWSTGELFF; CDR3nt: TGTGCCAGCAGTTCCGGGACAGGTGGCTGGTCCACCGGGGAGCTGTTTTTT
abundance: medium-sized; j_gene: TRBJ2-7; d_gene: NA; v_gene: TRBV4-2; CDR3aa: CASSEGSMNEQYF; CDR3nt: TGTGCCAGCAGCGAAGGGAGCATGAACGAGCAGTACTTC
abundance: once; j_gene: TRBJ2-7; d_gene: NA; v_gene: TRBV5-1; CDR3aa: CASSSGGQRVYEQYF; CDR3nt: TGCGCCAGCAGCTCCGGGGGACAGCGGGTCTACGAGCAGTACTTC
abundance: NA; j_gene: TRBJ2-7; d_gene: TRBD1; v_gene: TRBV15; CDR3aa: CATSTATGGGYEQYF; CDR3nt: TGTGCCACCAGCACCGCCACAGGGGGCGGGTACGAGCAGTACTTC
abundance: once; j_gene: TRBJ1-5; d_gene: NA; v_gene: TRBV5-8; CDR3aa: CASSGGHPNQPQHF; CDR3nt: TGTGCCAGCAGCGGGGGACACCCGAATCAGCCCCAGCATTTT
abundance: NA; j_gene: TRBJ2-7; d_gene: NA; v_gene: TRBV10-3; CDR3aa: CAISDGRTYYEQYF; CDR3nt: TGTGCCATCAGTGATGGGCGGACTTACTACGAGCAGTACTTC
abundance: NA; j_gene: TRBJ2-3; d_gene: TRBD1; v_gene: TRBV6-1; CDR3aa: CASSEWTGTSTDTQYF; CDR3nt: TGTGCCAGCAGTGAATGGACAGGGACCAGCACAGATACGCAGTATTTT
abundance: NA; j_gene: TRBJ2-1; d_gene: TRBD1; v_gene: TRBV19; CDR3aa: CASSVGDRGVNEQFF; CDR3nt: TGTGCCAGTAGTGTCGGAGACAGGGGGGTTAATGAGCAGTTCTTC
abundance: NA; j_gene: TRBJ2-5; d_gene: NA; v_gene: TRBV6-5; CDR3aa: CASSSGTKETQYF; CDR3nt: TGTGCCAGCAGTTCGGGAACCAAAGAGACCCAGTACTTC
abundance: few; j_gene: TRBJ1-1; d_gene: NA; v_gene: TRBV7-9; CDR3aa: CASRPAGYDVNTEAFF; CDR3nt: TGTGCCAGCAGACCGGCAGGGTATGATGTGAACACTGAAGCTTTCTTT
abundance: NA; j_gene: TRBJ2-7; d_gene: NA; v_gene: TRBV28; CDR3aa: CASSRHRAGYEQYF; CDR3nt: TGTGCCAGCAGTAGACACAGGGCCGGCTACGAGCAGTACTTC
abundance: NA; j_gene: TRBJ2-3; d_gene: TRBD2; v_gene: TRBV7-2; CDR3aa: CASSLASGNTDTQYF; CDR3nt: TGTGCCAGCAGCTTAGCTAGCGGGAACACAGATACGCAGTATTTT
abundance: NA; j_gene: TRBJ1-1; d_gene: TRBD1; v_gene: TRBV19; CDR3aa: CASRDRVSEAFF; CDR3nt: TGTGCCAGCCGGGACAGGGTGTCTGAAGCTTTCTTT
abundance: NA; j_gene: TRBJ2-7; d_gene: NA; v_gene: TRBV28; CDR3aa: CASSLGHAYEQYF; CDR3nt: TGTGCCAGCAGTTTGGGACATGCCTACGAGCAGTACTTC
abundance: medium-sized; j_gene: TRBJ1-1; d_gene: NA; v_gene: TRBV14; CDR3aa: CASSQDTPGHWNTEAFF; CDR3nt: TGTGCCAGCAGCCAAGATACCCCTGGACACTGGAACACTGAAGCTTTCTTT
abundance: NA; j_gene: TRBJ2-3; d_gene: TRBD1; v_gene: TRBV7-6; CDR3aa: CASSLGGQGLTDTQYF; CDR3nt: TGTGCCAGCAGCTTAGGGGGACAGGGGCTCACAGATACGCAGTATTTT
abundance: NA; j_gene: TRBJ2-5; d_gene: NA; v_gene: TRBV7-9; CDR3aa: CASSLFSGETQYF; CDR3nt: TGTGCCAGCAGCTTGTTTTCGGGAGAGACCCAGTACTTC
abundance: few; j_gene: TRBJ2-7; d_gene: TRBD2; v_gene: TRBV2; CDR3aa: CASGEGDSSYEQYF; CDR3nt: TGTGCCAGCGGGGAGGGAGACAGCTCCTACGAGCAGTACTTC